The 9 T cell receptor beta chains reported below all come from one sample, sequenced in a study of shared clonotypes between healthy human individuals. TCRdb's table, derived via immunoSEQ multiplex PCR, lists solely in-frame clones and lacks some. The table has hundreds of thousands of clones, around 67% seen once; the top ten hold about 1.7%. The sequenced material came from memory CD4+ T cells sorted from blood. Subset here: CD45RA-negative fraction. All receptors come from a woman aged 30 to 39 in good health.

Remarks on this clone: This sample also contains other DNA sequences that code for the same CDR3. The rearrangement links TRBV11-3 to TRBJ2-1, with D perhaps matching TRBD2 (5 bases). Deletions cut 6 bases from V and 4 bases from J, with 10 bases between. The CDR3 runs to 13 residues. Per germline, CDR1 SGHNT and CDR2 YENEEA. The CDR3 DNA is TGTGCCAGCAGTCGACTACCATACAATGAGCAGTTCTTC. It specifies CASSRLPYNEQFF.

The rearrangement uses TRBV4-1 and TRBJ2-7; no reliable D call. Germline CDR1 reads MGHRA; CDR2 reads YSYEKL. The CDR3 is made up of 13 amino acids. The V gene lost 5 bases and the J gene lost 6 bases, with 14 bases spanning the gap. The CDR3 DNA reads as TGCGCCAGCAGCAAAGGACCGGGCAGCGAGCAGTACTTC. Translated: CASSKGPGSEQYF.

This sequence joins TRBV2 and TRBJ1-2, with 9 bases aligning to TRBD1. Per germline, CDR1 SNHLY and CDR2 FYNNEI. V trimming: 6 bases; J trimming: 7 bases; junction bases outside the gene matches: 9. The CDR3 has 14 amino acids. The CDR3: CASSPDRGEGGYTF. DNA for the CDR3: TGTGCCAGCAGCCCGGACAGGGGAGAGGGTGGCTACACCTTC.

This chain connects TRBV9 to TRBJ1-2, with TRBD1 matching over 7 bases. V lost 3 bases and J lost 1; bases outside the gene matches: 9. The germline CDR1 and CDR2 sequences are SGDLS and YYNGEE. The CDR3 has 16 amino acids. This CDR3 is CASSGLTGDGNYGYTF. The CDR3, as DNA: TGTGCCAGCAGCGGACTCACAGGGGATGGTAACTATGGCTACACCTTC. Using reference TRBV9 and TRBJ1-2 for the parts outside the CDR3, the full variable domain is DSGVTQTPKHLITATGQRVTLRCSPRSGDLSVYWYQQSLDQGLQFLIQYYNGEERAKGNILERFSAQQFPDLHSELNLSSLELGDSALYFCASSGLTGDGNYGYTFGSGTRLTVV.

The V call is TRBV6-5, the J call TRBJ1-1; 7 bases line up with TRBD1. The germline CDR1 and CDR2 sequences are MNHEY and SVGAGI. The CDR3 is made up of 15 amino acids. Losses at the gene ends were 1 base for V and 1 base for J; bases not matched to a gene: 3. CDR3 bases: TGTGCCAGCAGTTACTTTGGGACAGCGAACACTGAAGCTTTCTTT. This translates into CASSYFGTANTEAFF.

The CDR3 region is CASSFSWETQYF. In DNA form, the CDR3 reads TGTGCCAGCAGTTTCTCGTGGGAGACCCAGTACTTC. The rearrangement links TRBV28 to TRBJ2-5; no reliable D call. The CDR3 is 12 amino acids. Germline-derived CDR1 and CDR2 are MDHEN and SYDVKM. V was shortened by 3 bases and J by 5 bases, with 7 bases between the two germline ends.

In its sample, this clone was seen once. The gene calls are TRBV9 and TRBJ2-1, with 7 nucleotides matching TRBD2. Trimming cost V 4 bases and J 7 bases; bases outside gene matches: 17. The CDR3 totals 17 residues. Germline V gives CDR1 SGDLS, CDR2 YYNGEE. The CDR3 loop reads CASSPPLGGTKRNEQFF. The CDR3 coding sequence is TGTGCCAGCAGCCCCCCCCTTGGGGGGACTAAACGGAATGAGCAGTTCTTC.

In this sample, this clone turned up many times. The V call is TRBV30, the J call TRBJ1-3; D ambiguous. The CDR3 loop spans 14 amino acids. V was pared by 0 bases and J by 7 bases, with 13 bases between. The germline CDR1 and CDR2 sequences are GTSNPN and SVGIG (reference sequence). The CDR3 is CAWSVTAGWNTIYF. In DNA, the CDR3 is TGTGCCTGGAGTGTAACAGCGGGGTGGAACACCATATATTTT.

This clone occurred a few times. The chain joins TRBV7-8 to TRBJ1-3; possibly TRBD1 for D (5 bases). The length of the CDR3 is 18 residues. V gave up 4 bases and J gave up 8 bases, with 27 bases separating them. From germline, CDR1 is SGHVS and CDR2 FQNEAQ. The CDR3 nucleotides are TGTGCCAGCAGCTACCGAACTGGGACCTTTTCATCTCGGGACACCATATATTTT. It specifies CASSYRTGTFSSRDTIYF.